The 12 T cell receptor beta chains in this list originate from one sample, sequenced in a study of technical replicates of blood from a few donors (dated 2017 in TCRdb). The method was the immunoSEQ multiplex PCR assay. TCRdb took this table from immuneACCESS and kept in-frame rearrangements with V and J called. Such tables lack part of the clones; where checked against another copy, unresolved V genes explain under half of the gap, and the rest is unexplained. The sample table contains tens of thousands of clones; only one count was recorded for 85% to 95% of them. In total, the top ten clones hold about 0.37% of the sample. Sequenced: T cells isolated from PBMCs. These receptors all stem from a human donor in good health.

V is TRBV13 and J is TRBJ2-7; weak D call: TRBD1 (6 bases). Trimming shortened V by 0 bases and J by 5 bases, and 14 bases separated the two germline ends. Looked up from germline, CDR1 is PRHDT and CDR2 is FYEKMQ (reference sequence). This CDR3 spans 15 amino acids. CDR3 amino acids: CASSLGPGVSNEQYF. The DNA for the CDR3 is TGTGCCAGCAGCTTAGGACCAGGGGTATCGAACGAGCAGTACTTC.

The rearrangement joins TRBV30 to TRBJ1-1; TRBD1 aligns across 9 bases. Germline CDR1 reads GTSNPN; CDR2 reads SVGIG (reference sequence). The CDR3 has 12 residues. The V gene end was trimmed by 0 bases and the J gene end by 10 bases; junction bases not matched to a gene: 3. The chain's CDR3 is CAWSVKGQGAFF. The CDR3 bases are TGTGCCTGGAGTGTAAAGGGACAGGGAGCTTTCTTT.

This chain joins TRBV28 and TRBJ1-4; the D is unclear. V lost 3 bases and J 4 bases, leaving 9 bases between the germline ends. CDR3 length: 14 amino acids. Germline CDR1 is MDHEN and CDR2 is SYDVKM. The DNA for the CDR3 is TGTGCCAGCAGTTTCACGGTTGATAATGAAAAACTGTTTTTT. As protein: CASSFTVDNEKLFF.

The rearrangement links TRBV27 to TRBJ2-7; 7 positions agree with TRBD2. V lost 6 bases and J lost 2; bases outside the gene matches: 7. Germline V CDR1 and CDR2: MNHEY, SMNVEV (reference sequence). The CDR3 loop spans 14 amino acids. In DNA, the CDR3 is TGTGCCAGCAGGGGCCTCGGGAGGACCTACGAGCAGTACTTC. Translated: CASRGLGRTYEQYF.

The chain employs TRBV19 and TRBJ2-7; 9 bases align to TRBD1. CDR1 and CDR2 from the germline V gene are LNHDA and SQIVND (reference sequence). The CDR3 is made up of 14 amino acids. Germline trimming cut 5 bases from V and 2 bases from J; bases unmatched to any gene: 4. CDR3 sequence: CASSFRDRAYEQYF. The CDR3 bases are TGTGCCAGTAGTTTTAGGGACAGGGCCTACGAGCAGTACTTC.

This chain joins TRBV6-6 and TRBJ2-1; D is unclear. This CDR3 is built from 13 residues. Per the germline V gene, CDR1 is MNHNY and CDR2 is SVGAGI (reference sequence). The V end was cut by 1 base, the J end by 6 bases, with 7 bases between. CDR3 loop: CASSYFQANEQFF. DNA of the CDR3: TGTGCCAGCAGTTACTTTCAAGCCAATGAGCAGTTCTTC.

The chain carries TRBV29-1 and TRBJ2-7; 7 bases line up with TRBD2. The junction had 8 bases not matched to a gene; V was cut back by 4 bases and J by 5 bases. Germline V gives CDR1 SQVTM, CDR2 ANQGSEA. CDR3 length equals 13 residues. The CDR3 bases are TGCAGCGTTGCCGGGAGGCTTGTGGACGAGCAGTACTTC. This codes for CSVAGRLVDEQYF.

The V and J genes are TRBV29-1 and TRBJ1-1; D is ambiguous. Trimming removed 1 base from V and 3 bases from J, with 9 bases in between. The CDR3 totals 13 residues. CDR1 SQVTM and CDR2 ANQGSEA come from the germline V gene. CDR3 loop: CSVEVGSDTEAFF. CDR3 DNA: TGCAGCGTTGAAGTGGGCTCGGACACTGAAGCTTTCTTT.

This sequence joins TRBV4-1 and TRBJ1-2; D not resolved. Germline CDR1 reads MGHRA; CDR2 reads YSYEKL. The CDR3 has 16 residues. The germline V and J ends were trimmed by 0 bases and 4 bases, with 15 bases remaining between them. The CDR3 loop is CASSQEWIFRGYGYTF. In nucleotides, the CDR3 is TGCGCCAGCAGCCAAGAGTGGATTTTCCGGGGCTATGGCTACACCTTC.

The chain couples TRBV27 to TRBJ2-7; D perhaps matches TRBD2 (6 bases). Germline V lookup: CDR1 MNHEY, CDR2 SMNVEV (reference sequence). Trimming cost V 7 bases and J 4 bases, with 11 bases left between them. CDR3 length equals 12 residues. CDR3 in amino acids: CASTSGLYEQYF. CDR3 coding DNA: TGTGCCAGCACCTCGGGACTTTACGAGCAGTACTTC.

The V gene is TRBV5-4, the J gene TRBJ2-2; D call uncertain. Between the trimmed V and J ends, which lost 1 base and 3 bases, there was a span of 7 bases. The CDR3 sequence is 14 residues long. Germline V CDR1 and CDR2: SGHNT, YYREEE (reference sequence). The CDR3 loop reads CASSLKQYTGELFF. The CDR3 region has the DNA TGTGCCAGCAGCTTGAAACAGTACACCGGGGAGCTGTTTTTT.

This rearrangement joins TRBV6-1 to TRBJ1-5; TRBD1 agrees at 9 bases. Germline V CDR1 and CDR2: MNHNS, SASEGT. V was pared by 6 bases and J by 7 bases, with 10 bases of the junction left unmatched. The CDR3 runs 15 residues. The CDR3 coding sequence is TGTGCCAGCAGCCCCCTAGGACAGGGGAGGCAGCCCCAGCATTTT. It encodes CASSPLGQGRQPQHF.